A single sample gave rise to the 24 T cell receptor beta chains below, sequenced in a study of blood T cell repertoires in COVID-19. Assay: immunoSEQ multiplex PCR; the TCRdb copy retains only in-frame clones and omits some. This sample has roughly 380,000 clones, with around 89% found just once. Sequenced input: peripheral blood. Receptors were obtained from a middle-aged woman with COVID-19, enrolled during active disease.

The chain links TRBV28 to TRBJ1-1; D might be TRBD1 (5 bases). Trimming shortened V by 10 bases and J by 7 bases, and 19 bases separated the two germline ends. The CDR3 covers 13 residues. Per germline, CDR1 MDHEN and CDR2 SYDVKM. The CDR3 DNA is TGTGCCACCCAATGGGAAGGGGAGGATGAAGCTTTCTTT. Translating gives CATQWEGEDEAFF.

This chain uses TRBV24-1 with TRBJ1-2, with 11 bases fitting TRBD1. Trimming cost V 7 bases and J 10 bases; bases outside gene matches: 4. Germline V gene data show CDR1 as KGHDR and CDR2 as SFDVKD. The CDR3 has 12 residues. The CDR3 is CATSRDRGYYTF. CDR3 bases: TGTGCCACCAGCCGGGACAGGGGGTACTACACCTTC.

The V call is TRBV4-3, the J call TRBJ2-3; 7 positions agree with TRBD1. The V gene end was trimmed by 2 bases and the J gene end by 1 base; junction bases not matched to a gene: 3. Germline CDR1 LGHNA, CDR2 YSLEER. CDR3 length: 15 residues. CDR3 residues: CASSQWTGGTDTQYF. Here the CDR3 DNA reads TGCGCCAGCAGCCAATGGACAGGTGGCACAGATACGCAGTATTTT.

The chain links TRBV7-9 to TRBJ1-1; TRBD1 is a possible D gene (5 bases). The V end lost 5 bases, the J end lost 2 bases, and 18 bases lay between the germline ends. The V gene's germline CDR1 is SEHNR and CDR2 FQNEAQ (reference sequence). This CDR3 region has 16 residues. The CDR3 spells CASSPSGTGANTEAFF. CDR3 coding DNA: TGTGCCAGCAGCCCCTCAGGAACTGGGGCCAACACTGAAGCTTTCTTT. The full variable domain, its missing parts supplied by reference TRBV7-9 and TRBJ1-1, is DTGVSQNPRHKITKRGQNVTFRCDPISEHNRLYWYRQTLGQGPEFLTYFQNEAQLEKSRLLSDRFSAERPKGSFSTLEIQRTEQGDSAMYLCASSPSGTGANTEAFFGQGTRLTVV.

J is TRBJ1-3 and V is TRBV7-9; D gene ambiguous. The CDR3 contains 14 residues. Germline V gives CDR1 SEHNR, CDR2 FQNEAQ (reference sequence). Trimming removed 8 bases at V and 0 bases at J, with 11 bases between. This CDR3 is CASSPRDSGNTIYF. CDR3 nucleotide sequence: TGTGCCAGCTCACCGCGGGACTCTGGAAACACCATATATTTT. The full variable domain, with the rest looked up from reference TRBV7-9 and TRBJ1-3, is DTGVSQNPRHKITKRGQNVTFRCDPISEHNRLYWYRQTLGQGPEFLTYFQNEAQLEKSRLLSDRFSAERPKGSFSTLEIQRTEQGDSAMYLCASSPRDSGNTIYFGEGSWLTVV.

The rearrangement uses TRBV19 and TRBJ1-1, with D unclear. The ends were cut back, 3 bases at V and 1 base at J, with 15 bases in the middle. Germline CDR1 reads LNHDA; CDR2 reads SQIVND (reference sequence). The CDR3 runs 16 residues. CDR3 loop: CASSISMSLRNTEAFF. DNA for the CDR3: TGTGCCAGTAGTATTAGCATGAGTTTGAGGAACACTGAAGCTTTCTTT. The full variable domain, its missing parts supplied by reference TRBV19 and TRBJ1-1, is DGGITQSPKYLFRKEGQNVTLSCEQNLNHDAMYWYRQDPGQGLRLIYYSQIVNDFQKGDIAEGYSVSREKKESFPLTVTSAQKNPTAFYLCASSISMSLRNTEAFFGQGTRLTVV.

V usage is TRBV5-1 and J usage is TRBJ2-7; tentatively, D is TRBD1 (5 bases). From germline, CDR1 is SGHRS and CDR2 YFSETQ. V shed 4 bases and J shed 4 bases, with 15 bases lying between them. The CDR3 is 14 amino acids. CDR3 sequence reads: CASSHNRQLYEQYF. The DNA of the CDR3 is TGCGCCAGCAGCCATAATAGACAGCTTTACGAGCAGTACTTC.

The chain uses TRBV19 and TRBJ1-1; 7 bases are shared with TRBD1. This CDR3 spans 14 amino acids. Per germline, CDR1 LNHDA and CDR2 SQIVND (reference sequence). J was trimmed by 5 bases and V by 3 bases; bases with no gene match: 6. This CDR3 is CASSIDRDGTEAFF. CDR3 bases: TGTGCCAGTAGTATCGACAGGGACGGTACTGAAGCTTTCTTT.

The chain recombines TRBV5-6 with TRBJ2-7; TRBD1 aligns across 10 bases. Germline CDR1 SGHDT, CDR2 YYEEEE. CDR3 length: 17 amino acids. The trim removed 0 bases at V and 2 bases at J, leaving 8 bases unmatched. The CDR3 DNA sequence: TGTGCCAGCAGCTTGGGCCCCGGGACAGGGGAACCCTACGAGCAGTACTTC. It translates to CASSLGPGTGEPYEQYF.

The chain is built from TRBV10-3 and TRBJ2-1; perhaps TRBD2 as D (6 bases). Trimming took off 6 bases at V and 6 bases at J, with 12 bases between the two ends. The CDR3 runs 13 residues. The germline gives CDR1 ENHRY, CDR2 SYGVKD. The CDR3 loop reads CAIRASAGNEQFF. CDR3 bases: TGTGCCATCAGGGCTAGCGCGGGCAATGAGCAGTTCTTC.

This sequence joins TRBV18 and TRBJ1-4, with D hard to call. The CDR3 sequence is 16 residues long. Trimming pared 2 bases from V and 5 bases from J, leaving 15 bases between. CDR1 KGHSH and CDR2 LQKENI come from the germline V gene. CDR3 coding DNA: TGTGCCAGCTCACCAGCAGTAACCCCCCAGAATGAAAAACTGTTTTTT. Its translation is CASSPAVTPQNEKLFF.

This clone was found once. This sequence joins TRBV27 and TRBJ1-1; no clear D. There are 17 residues in the CDR3. The V and J ends lost 6 bases and 0 bases respectively, with 20 bases between them. Germline V gives CDR1 MNHEY, CDR2 SMNVEV (reference sequence). CDR3 nucleotide sequence: TGTGCCAGCAGACCTCCTTCATGGAGGCTCATGAACACTGAAGCTTTCTTT. It encodes CASRPPSWRLMNTEAFF.

The V gene is TRBV7-9, the J gene TRBJ1-1; D not certain. The CDR3 has 14 residues. V gave up 1 base and J gave up 7 bases, with 13 bases separating them. The germline gives CDR1 SEHNR, CDR2 FQNEAQ (reference sequence). The CDR3 nucleotides are TGTGCCAGCAGCTTAGACGCCGGTGCCTATGAAGCTTTCTTT. This encodes CASSLDAGAYEAFF.

This rearrangement joins TRBV7-6 to TRBJ2-2; D uncertain. Trimming took 6 bases from V and 7 from J, leaving 9 bases between them. The CDR3 totals 12 residues. CDR1 SGHVS and CDR2 FNYEAQ come from the germline V gene. DNA of the CDR3: TGTGCCAGCAGTCTAGGTGACGGGGAGCTGTTTTTT. Its protein is CASSLGDGELFF.

This chain uses TRBV19 with TRBJ2-7; D not certain. The CDR3 has 13 residues. Germline assignment: CDR1 LNHDA and CDR2 SQIVND (reference sequence). The V end lost 3 bases, the J end lost 4 bases, and 10 bases lay between the germline ends. CDR3 sequence reads: CASSIRNGYEQYF. The CDR3 DNA reads TGTGCCAGTAGTATCCGTAACGGGTACGAGCAGTACTTC.

CDR3 bases: TGTGCCAGCACCCTGGGACAGGGGGTGTACGAGCAGTACTTC. Residues: CASTLGQGVYEQYF. The J gene is TRBJ2-7, the V gene TRBV6-5; 11 positions match TRBD1. CDR1 is MNHEY, CDR2 SVGAGI, per germline. CDR3 length: 14 amino acids. V trimming: 7 bases; J trimming: 4 bases; junction bases outside the gene matches: 6.

This chain joins TRBV7-2 and TRBJ2-1, with 9 bases lining up with TRBD1. This CDR3 region has 15 residues. V was pared by 1 base and J by 7 bases, with 5 bases of the junction left unmatched. Germline CDR1 and CDR2: SGHTA and FQGNSA. CDR3 sequence: CASSLERDRGNEQFF. The CDR3 nucleotides read TGTGCCAGCAGCTTAGAACGAGACAGGGGGAATGAGCAGTTCTTC.

The CDR3 bases are TGTGCCAGCAGCTTAGGTTTTCAGAGGAACTATGGCTACACCTTC. Its translation: CASSLGFQRNYGYTF. The gene calls are TRBV11-2 and TRBJ1-2; D is unclear. Trimming removed 1 base at V and 2 bases at J, with 11 bases between. Germline values: CDR1 SGHAT, CDR2 FQNNGV. This CDR3 has 15 residues.

The chain combines TRBV30 with TRBJ1-4; D is undetermined. The CDR3 runs 12 residues. Trimming removed 0 bases from V and 11 bases from J, with 10 bases in between. CDR1 and CDR2 (germline): GTSNPN, SVGIG (reference sequence). CDR3 nucleotides: TGTGCCTGGAGTGTACCCGGGAGGAAACTGTTTTTT. Protein sequence: CAWSVPGRKLFF.

The V gene is TRBV27, the J gene TRBJ1-2; maybe TRBD1 (5 bases). Germline assignment: CDR1 MNHEY and CDR2 SMNVEV (reference sequence). V lost 2 bases and J 2 bases, leaving 15 bases between the germline ends. The CDR3 loop spans 16 amino acids. As DNA, the CDR3 is TGTGCCAGCAGTTTACGCCAGGGCGGTAGGAACTATGGCTACACCTTC. Translation: CASSLRQGGRNYGYTF.

V and J are TRBV7-9 and TRBJ1-6; D remains unclear. From germline, CDR1 is SEHNR and CDR2 FQNEAQ (reference sequence). With 3 bases removed from V and 9 bases from J, the gap between germline ends came to 6 bases. The CDR3 runs 12 residues. The CDR3 DNA reads as TGTGCCAGCAGCTTCAGCGGTTCACCCCTCCACTTT. This gives the protein CASSFSGSPLHF.

The rearrangement links TRBV28 to TRBJ1-1, with D possibly TRBD1 on 6 matching bases. The CDR3 covers 16 residues. Germline CDR1 reads MDHEN; CDR2 reads SYDVKM. Trimming cost V 5 bases and J 8 bases, with 24 bases left between them. CDR3 in DNA: TGTGCCAGCAGTGTAAGGGGCCGCAGGGGAGGGACGGAAGCTTTCTTT. Translated, it gives CASSVRGRRGGTEAFF.

The chain carries TRBV7-2 and TRBJ2-7; D may be TRBD1 (5 bases). This CDR3 is 13 amino acids long. CDR1 SGHTA and CDR2 FQGNSA come from the germline V gene. Deletions cut 10 bases from V and 3 bases from J, with 16 bases between. The CDR3 DNA reads as TGTGCCACGCAGTCAGGGTGGGGCTACGAGCAGTACTTC. Amino acid sequence: CATQSGWGYEQYF.

The rearrangement links TRBV18 to TRBJ2-3; D is ambiguous. The CDR3 is 13 amino acids. Germline assignment: CDR1 KGHSH and CDR2 LQKENI. V was trimmed by 3 bases and J by 2 bases, leaving 6 bases between them. CDR3 sequence reads: CASSPISTDTQYF. The CDR3 DNA reads as TGTGCCAGCTCACCTATCTCCACAGATACGCAGTATTTT.